The next 9 T cell receptor beta chains were all read from a single sample in a study of monozygotic twins with cystic fibrosis (dated by TCRdb to the early 2020s). The library was built by means of the immunoSEQ multiplex PCR assay. Entries here come from immuneACCESS through TCRdb and include only in-frame sequences with V and J called. Some clones fail to appear in such tables; in the studies checked, an unresolved V gene covers under half of the shortfall, and the cause of the remainder is unknown. For this sample there are around 17,000 clones; approximately 96% appear just once. Jointly, the top ten make up around 0.61% of the sample. Sequenced input: blood. The receptors stem from a girl aged 2-10 years with cystic fibrosis.

The chain combines TRBV23-1 with TRBJ1-2, with D perhaps matching TRBD1 (5 bases). TRBV23-1 is an open reading frame, and its role is uncertain. The CDR3 extends over 15 amino acids. V was clipped by 0 bases and J by 3 bases, with 11 bases between them. The CDR3 reads CASSQSEGCDYGYTF. The CDR3 DNA sequence: TGCGCCAGCAGTCAATCGGAGGGGTGCGACTATGGCTACACCTTC.

The genes are TRBV28 and TRBJ2-7; D remains unclear. This CDR3 comprises 12 residues. Trimming removed 2 bases from V and 3 bases from J, with 5 bases in between. Germline values: CDR1 MDHEN, CDR2 SYDVKM. Here the CDR3 reads CASSLIGYEQYF. In DNA, the CDR3 is TGTGCCAGCAGTTTAATAGGCTACGAGCAGTACTTC.

The chain joins TRBV19 to TRBJ1-1; D unresolved. V shed 8 bases and J shed 0 bases, with 16 bases lying between them. CDR3 size: 15 residues. CDR1 and CDR2 from the germline V gene are LNHDA and SQIVND (reference sequence). Here the CDR3 reads CASDPVGGMNTEAFF. The DNA for the CDR3 is TGTGCCAGTGACCCGGTGGGCGGCATGAACACTGAAGCTTTCTTT.

The rearrangement links TRBV11-2 to TRBJ1-2; 7 bases are a match to TRBD1. V lost 5 bases and J lost 4; bases outside the gene matches: 10. Per the germline V gene, CDR1 is SGHAT and CDR2 is FQNNGV. The CDR3 sequence is 15 residues long. The CDR3 here is CASSLRSGTAYGYTF. CDR3 nucleotide sequence: TGTGCCAGCAGCCTAAGATCGGGGACAGCCTATGGCTACACCTTC.

The count of this clone is one. This chain uses TRBV2 with TRBJ1-6; no clear D. CDR1 is SNHLY and CDR2 is FYNNEI in the germline V gene. V was shortened by 5 bases and J by 2 bases, with 13 bases between the two germline ends. The CDR3 spans 16 residues. The DNA of the CDR3 is TGTGCCAGCAGTACCCGACAAGCCCCCTATAATTCACCCCTCCACTTT. Translation gives CASSTRQAPYNSPLHF.

The chain combines TRBV6-5 with TRBJ1-6, with D tentatively TRBD1 (6 bases). The CDR3 loop spans 12 amino acids. Germline V gene lookup returns CDR1 MNHEY and CDR2 SVGAGI. Trimming cost V 6 bases and J 10 bases, with 10 bases left between them. Here the CDR3 reads CASSQQGSPLHF. The CDR3 nucleotides are TGTGCCAGCAGCCAACAGGGCTCACCCCTCCACTTT.

V is TRBV4-1 and J is TRBJ1-6; no firm D call. The CDR3 has 17 residues. Trimming stripped 0 bases from V and 0 bases from J, with 9 bases between. The V gene's germline CDR1 is MGHRA and CDR2 YSYEKL. CDR3 nucleotide sequence: TGCGCCAGCAGCCAAGATTGGGCCAGCTCCTATAATTCACCCCTCCACTTT. Translation gives CASSQDWASSYNSPLHF.

The chain is built from TRBV18 and TRBJ1-3; D remains ambiguous. The V end lost 4 bases, the J end lost 8 bases, and 6 bases lay between the germline ends. Looked up from germline, CDR1 is KGHSH and CDR2 is LQKENI. CDR3 size: 11 residues. CDR3 protein: CASSLSDTIYF. The CDR3 DNA sequence: TGTGCCAGCTCACTATCGGACACCATATATTTT.

The gene calls are TRBV6-5 and TRBJ1-1; D might be TRBD1 (5 bases). This CDR3 contains 13 residues. Germline CDR1 and CDR2: MNHEY and SVGAGI. V shed 6 bases and J shed 0 bases, with 8 bases lying between them. The CDR3 reads CASRTAMNTEAFF. The CDR3 nucleotides read TGTGCCAGCAGGACAGCCATGAACACTGAAGCTTTCTTT.